These T cell receptor beta chains were read from a single sample in a study of OX40 agonist ivuxolimab in advanced cancers. TCRdb's table, derived via immunoSEQ multiplex PCR, lists solely in-frame clones and lacks some. Here the sample spans 7,000 or so clones, more than 70% being singletons. This specimen was CD4+ or CD8+ T cells sorted from blood, taken in a trial of the OX40 agonist ivuxolimab. These TCRs come from an adult with an advanced solid tumor such as melanoma, head and neck, liver or kidney cancer. Both conserved end residues are part of each CDR3. A D gene is named only where the DNA matches it firmly. The listing skips clone size in some rows; elsewhere it reads once, few, many or a size class.

TRBD1	TRBV13	.	TRBJ1-1	TGTGCCAGCAGCTTATATGGGACAGGGAACACTGAAGCTTTCTTT	CASSLYGTGNTEAFF
TRBD1	TRBV28	once	TRBJ1-2	TGTGCCAGCAGACCGACAGGGACACCTGGGGGCTACACCTTC	CASRPTGTPGGYTF
TRBD1	TRBV7-9	once	TRBJ2-7	TGTGCCAGCAGCCTGGGACAGGGGGCTGACGAGCAGTACTTC	CASSLGQGADEQYF
.	TRBV27	.	TRBJ2-5	TGTGCCAGCAGTTTATGGCGCCAAGAGACCCAGTACTTC	CASSLWRQETQYF
.	TRBV27	.	TRBJ2-3	TGTGCCAGCAGTTGGGGCACAGATACGCAGTATTTT	CASSWGTDTQYF
TRBD1	TRBV7-2	.	TRBJ2-7	TGTGCCAGCAACGAGGCCGGGACAGGAGCTTACGAGCAGTACTTC	CASNEAGTGAYEQYF
TRBD1	TRBV7-8	.	TRBJ1-2	TGTGCCAGCAGCTCCGGACAGGACTATAACTATGGCTACACCTTC	CASSSGQDYNYGYTF
TRBD1	TRBV28	.	TRBJ2-1	TGTGCCAGCAGTTTATACCGGACATGGACAGGGGGATACAATGAGCAGTTCTTC	CASSLYRTWTGGYNEQFF
.	TRBV7-9	.	TRBJ2-7	TGTGCCAGCAGCTTAGTGTCCTACGAGCAGTACTTC	CASSLVSYEQYF
.	TRBV20-1	.	TRBJ1-1	TGCAGTGCTGAAAAAGGGACTGAAGCTTTCTTT	CSAEKGTEAFF
TRBD1	TRBV29-1	.	TRBJ1-1	TGCAGCGTTGGGGACAGGGTTACTGAAGCTTTCTTT	CSVGDRVTEAFF
.	TRBV11-3	.	TRBJ2-7	TGTGCCAGCAGCTTATCGTCAATAGCTAGCGCCGAGCAGTACTTC	CASSLSSIASAEQYF
TRBD2	TRBV9	few	TRBJ2-2	TGTGCCAGCAGTGGAGCGGGAGGGCAAGCCGGGGAGCTGTTTTTT	CASSGAGGQAGELFF
.	TRBV29-1	.	TRBJ2-7	TGCAGCGTTGAAGGTGGCCACTCCTACGAGCAGTACTTC	CSVEGGHSYEQYF
.	TRBV5-6	.	TRBJ2-5	TGTGCCAGCAGCTTGCATCCTGGGGAAGAGACCCAGTACTTC	CASSLHPGEETQYF
TRBD2	TRBV28	.	TRBJ2-3	TGTGCCAGCACCCCGGGGCGGGGGGGAAGCACAGATACGCAGTATTTT	CASTPGRGGSTDTQYF
TRBD2	TRBV29-1	.	TRBJ2-2	TGCAGCGTTGACGCGGGGGGATTTGGCACCGGGGAGCTGTTTTTT	CSVDAGGFGTGELFF
TRBD1	TRBV27	.	TRBJ2-4	TGTGCCAGCAGGGGGGGACAGGGGAAAAACATTCAGTACTTC	CASRGGQGKNIQYF
TRBD2	TRBV4-1	.	TRBJ2-1	TGCGCCAGCAGCCAAGATAGGGGGCCCGGGACTAGCGGAAGGAGCTCCTACAATGAGCAGTTCTTC	CASSQDRGPGTSGRSSYNEQFF
.	TRBV11-1	.	TRBJ2-7	TGTGCCAGCAGCTCGCCTCCGGGGGCCCCTTCCTACGAGCAGTACTTC	CASSSPPGAPSYEQYF
TRBD1	TRBV27	.	TRBJ1-5	TGTGCCAGCAGTGCAAAAGGGGACAGGGTTTACAATCAGCCCCAGCATTTT	CASSAKGDRVYNQPQHF
TRBD2	TRBV29-1	.	TRBJ2-2	TGCAGCGTCCTTACGGGACTAGTACGCACCGGGGAGCTGTTTTTT	CSVLTGLVRTGELFF
TRBD2	TRBV19	.	TRBJ2-7	TGTGCCAGTAGTATTTGGCTAGCGGGCGAGCAGTACTTC	CASSIWLAGEQYF
.	TRBV6-5	.	TRBJ2-1	TGTGCCAGCAGTTACTCAGGGGGGAGACCCTACAATGAGCAGTTCTTC	CASSYSGGRPYNEQFF
TRBD2	TRBV28	medium-sized	TRBJ2-2	TGTGCCAGCAGTGGTAGCCGGGAGGGGGGGGAGCTGTTTTTT	CASSGSREGGELFF
.	TRBV29-1	few	TRBJ1-2	TGCAGCGTTCGAGGGGCCGAGAACTATGGCTACACCTTC	CSVRGAENYGYTF
TRBD1	TRBV7-9	.	TRBJ1-4	TGTGCCAGCAGCTCGGACAGGGTAAATGAAAAACTGTTTTTT	CASSSDRVNEKLFF
.	TRBV7-7	.	TRBJ2-1	TGTGCTAGCAGCTGGAGTAGTGGGAATGAGCAGTTCTTC	CASSWSSGNEQFF
TRBD2	TRBV13	.	TRBJ2-3	TGTGCCAGCAGCCTCACCAAGACTAGCGGGAGGGTGGGCCCCCCAGATACGCAGTATTTT	CASSLTKTSGRVGPPDTQYF
.	TRBV2	.	TRBJ2-7	TGTGCCAGCAGTGTGGCCAGATACTACGAGCAGTACTTC	CASSVARYYEQYF
.	TRBV7-7	once	TRBJ2-2	TGTGCTAGCAGCTTATTTGTAGGGACCGGGGAGCTGTTTTTT	CASSLFVGTGELFF
TRBD2	TRBV9	.	TRBJ2-1	TGTGCCAGCAGCGTGGGGGCGGGAGGGTTGGATGAGCAGTTCTTC	CASSVGAGGLDEQFF
.	TRBV6-6	few	TRBJ1-1	TGTGCCAGCAGTTTGAGTGAGCAGACTGAAGCTTTCTTT	CASSLSEQTEAFF
TRBD1	TRBV7-8	few	TRBJ1-1	TGTGCCAGCAGCTCCCCCGGGACAGGGGTTTTGGGCACTGAAGCTTTCTTT	CASSSPGTGVLGTEAFF
.	TRBV14	.	TRBJ2-3	TGTGCCAGCAGCCGGCCAATCAGCACAGATACGCAGTATTTT	CASSRPISTDTQYF
TRBD1	TRBV7-6	.	TRBJ1-4	TGTGCCAGCAGCCTAGGGACAGGGGCTGAAAAACTGTTTTTT	CASSLGTGAEKLFF
.	TRBV15	.	TRBJ2-7	TGTGCCACCAGCAGAGGGAACCCCCTCTCCGAGCAGTACTTC	CATSRGNPLSEQYF
TRBD1	TRBV27	.	TRBJ1-3	TGTGCCAGCAGCCAGGGGGGGGCTGGAAACACCATATATTTT	CASSQGGAGNTIYF
.	TRBV29-1	.	TRBJ2-7	TGCAGCGTTGAGGGGAACGCGGGGCAGTACTTC	CSVEGNAGQYF
TRBD1	TRBV5-5	.	TRBJ2-5	TGTGCCAGCAGCGGAAGAGCAGACACAGGGGCACAAGAGACCCAGTACTTC	CASSGRADTGAQETQYF
.	TRBV27	once	TRBJ2-3	TGTGCCAGCAGTCTTACAACAGGGTTGAGCACAGATACGCAGTATTTT	CASSLTTGLSTDTQYF
.	TRBV29-1	.	TRBJ2-7	TGCAGCGTGTGGGGAGGGGGCGACGAGCAGTACTTC	CSVWGGGDEQYF
.	TRBV19	medium-sized	TRBJ2-5	TGTGCCAGTAGTACGACCTTCCAAGAGACCCAGTACTTC	CASSTTFQETQYF
TRBD2	TRBV7-2	.	TRBJ2-2	TGTGCCAGCAGCAGACCGGGACTAGCGGGAGGGAACACCGGGGAGCTGTTTTTT	CASSRPGLAGGNTGELFF
TRBD2	TRBV2	.	TRBJ2-2	TGTGCCACCAATCGACTAGCGGGAGGGAACACCGGGGAGCTGTTTTTT	CATNRLAGGNTGELFF
TRBD2	TRBV6-4	.	TRBJ2-2	TGTGCCAGCAGTGAGACTAGCGGGAGCACCGGGGAGCTGTTTTTT	CASSETSGSTGELFF
.	TRBV27	medium-sized	TRBJ2-1	TGTGCCAGCAGTTTATCTCGTCAGAATGAGCAGTTCTTC	CASSLSRQNEQFF
.	TRBV27	.	TRBJ1-2	TGTGCCAGCAGCACGAATCCAGGGGTTCCTTTACGCGGCTACACCTTC	CASSTNPGVPLRGYTF
.	TRBV30	.	TRBJ1-5	TGTGCCTGGAACAAAGGAAGAGGCCGGCAGCCCCAGCATTTT	CAWNKGRGRQPQHF
.	TRBV4-1	.	TRBJ2-3	TGCGCCAGCAGCCAAACGACAGCTAGCACAGATACGCAGTATTTT	CASSQTTASTDTQYF
.	TRBV25-1	medium-sized	TRBJ2-1	TGTGCCAGCAGTGTAACCCCCACGGGGGACAATGAGCAGTTCTTC	CASSVTPTGDNEQFF
TRBD2	TRBV9	once	TRBJ2-3	TGTGCCAGCAGCGTAGGGCTAGCGGGAGTGGCAGATACGCAGTATTTT	CASSVGLAGVADTQYF
.	TRBV28	few	TRBJ1-3	TGTGCCAGCAGTTTAAGGGCAGGGGCAGGAAACACCATATATTTT	CASSLRAGAGNTIYF
.	TRBV21-1	.	TRBJ2-3	TGTGCCAGCAGCTCCCTCGGGAGACAGGGGGTAGATACGCAGTATTTT	CASSSLGRQGVDTQYF
.	TRBV4-3	once	TRBJ2-3	TGCGCCAGCAGCCAAGGACAGGGAGGTAGCACAGATACGCAGTATTTT	CASSQGQGGSTDTQYF